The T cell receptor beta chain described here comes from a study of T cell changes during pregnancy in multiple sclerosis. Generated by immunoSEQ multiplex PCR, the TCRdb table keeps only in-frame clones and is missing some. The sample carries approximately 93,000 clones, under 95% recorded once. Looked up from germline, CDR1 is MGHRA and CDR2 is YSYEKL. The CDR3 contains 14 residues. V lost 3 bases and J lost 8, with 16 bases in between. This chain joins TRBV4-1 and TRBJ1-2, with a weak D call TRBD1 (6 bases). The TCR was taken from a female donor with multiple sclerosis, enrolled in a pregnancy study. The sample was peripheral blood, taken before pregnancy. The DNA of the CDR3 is TGCGCCAGCAGCCATGTGGGGGAGGGGGTGGGCTACACCTTC. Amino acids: CASSHVGEGVGYTF.